The 22 T cell receptor beta chains presented below share a single source sample, sequenced in a study of blood T cell repertoires in COVID-19. The method was immunoSEQ multiplex PCR; TCRdb's version includes in-frame clones alone and lacks a portion of them. The sample records approximately 400,000 clones, roughly 88% being singletons. The source material was peripheral blood. Receptors originate from a woman aged 45-65 years with COVID-19, enrolled during active disease.

This clone turned up a few times. The chain couples TRBV11-2 to TRBJ1-5; D unclear. The germline V gene encodes CDR1 SGHAT and CDR2 FQNNGV. V was cut by 8 bases and J by 1 base, with 12 bases left in between. The CDR3 runs to 14 residues. Here the CDR3 reads CASRDQRSNQPQHF. The DNA for the CDR3 is TGTGCCAGCCGAGATCAGCGGAGCAATCAGCCCCAGCATTTT.

The chain has TRBV4-2 and TRBJ2-3; 14 positions agree with TRBD2. The CDR3 covers 19 residues. V lost 0 bases, J lost 0 bases, and 5 bases stayed unmatched. Germline-derived CDR1 and CDR2 are LGHNA and YNFKEQ. In nucleotides, the CDR3 is TGTGCCAGCAGCCAAGATTGGACTAGCGGGGGGTCTAGCACAGATACGCAGTATTTT. It translates to CASSQDWTSGGSSTDTQYF.

The chain is built from TRBV9 and TRBJ1-4; TRBD1 aligns across 7 bases. CDR3 length: 15 residues. V gave up 4 bases and J gave up 4 bases; unmatched junction bases: 7. Per the germline V gene, CDR1 is SGDLS and CDR2 is YYNGEE. CDR3 sequence: CASSISGDSNEKLFF. Written as DNA, the CDR3 is TGTGCCAGCAGCATCTCCGGGGACAGTAATGAAAAACTGTTTTTT.

The chain carries TRBV12-3 or TRBV12-4 and TRBJ1-6, with D unresolved. CDR3 length equals 13 residues. V was trimmed by 5 bases and J by 8 bases, leaving 10 bases between them. The CDR3 reads CASSERRHSPLHF. The CDR3 DNA sequence: TGTGCCAGCAGTGAGAGGAGGCATTCACCCCTCCACTTT.

This chain links TRBV7-9 with TRBJ2-7; D unclear. V was cut by 5 bases and J by 2 bases, with 16 bases left in between. This CDR3 spans 15 amino acids. CDR1 and CDR2 from the germline V gene are SEHNR and FQNEAQ (reference sequence). The CDR3: CASSLLEQPTYEQYF. The CDR3 region has the DNA TGTGCCAGCAGCCTCCTGGAACAGCCGACCTACGAGCAGTACTTC.

The sample holds one count of this clone. Within the sample, other DNA sequences also encode this same CDR3. The chain has TRBV6-5 and TRBJ1-3; D may be TRBD1 (5 bases). V lost 0 bases and J lost 1, with 7 bases in between. Germline V gene lookup returns CDR1 MNHEY and CDR2 SVGAGI. CDR3 size: 15 residues. The CDR3 DNA follows: TGTGCCAGCAGTTACTCGGGGGGGTCTGGAAACACCATATATTTT. It codes for CASSYSGGSGNTIYF.

V usage is TRBV29-1 and J usage is TRBJ1-2, with TRBD1 matching 8 bases. The CDR3 spans 14 residues. The trim removed 2 bases at V and 4 bases at J, leaving 6 bases unmatched. Germline values: CDR1 SQVTM, CDR2 ANQGSEA. The CDR3 here is CSVETQGAIYGYTF. Here the CDR3 DNA reads TGCAGCGTTGAAACTCAGGGGGCAATCTATGGCTACACCTTC.

As to this clone: The sample holds other DNA sequences that translate to the same CDR3. This chain connects TRBV5-1 to TRBJ1-1; the match to TRBD1 covers 11 bases. J was trimmed by 4 bases and V by 0 bases; bases with no gene match: 2. CDR1 SGHRS and CDR2 YFSETQ come from the germline V gene. CDR3 length: 15 residues. The CDR3 sequence is CASSLAGTGGTEAFF. CDR3 DNA sequence: TGCGCCAGCAGCTTGGCTGGGACAGGGGGCACTGAAGCTTTCTTT.

The CDR3 DNA is TGTGCCTGGAGCATCGTTACAGGGGCCGACGAGCAGTACTTC. Amino acid sequence: CAWSIVTGADEQYF. The chain joins TRBV30 to TRBJ2-7; 7 bases line up with TRBD1. J was trimmed by 5 bases and V by 3 bases; bases with no gene match: 10. The CDR3 is 14 residues long. Germline V gives CDR1 GTSNPN, CDR2 SVGIG (reference sequence).

This clone has a single count. The chain couples TRBV6-5 to TRBJ1-4, with 8 bases aligning to TRBD1. Trimming removed 5 bases from V and 7 bases from J; junction bases left unmatched: 6. The CDR3 loop spans 14 amino acids. Germline CDR1 is MNHEY and CDR2 is SVGAGI. DNA for the CDR3: TGTGCCAGCAGTACCCACAGGGGGAGTGAAAAACTGTTTTTT. As protein: CASSTHRGSEKLFF.

The chain joins TRBV11-2 to TRBJ2-2, with 12 bases identical to TRBD1. CDR1 and CDR2 (germline): SGHAT, FQNNGV. The CDR3 spans 14 residues. Trimming cost V 8 bases and J 3 bases; bases outside gene matches: 1. The CDR3 DNA follows: TGTGCCAGCGGGACAGGGGGCGACACCGGGGAGCTGTTTTTT. Translation: CASGTGGDTGELFF.

The chain joins TRBV10-3 to TRBJ1-2; a possible D gene is TRBD1 (6 bases). The CDR3 sequence is 14 residues long. V dropped 10 bases and J dropped 7 bases, with 22 bases sitting between them. Germline lookup yields CDR1 ENHRY and CDR2 SYGVKD. The CDR3 bases are TGTGCCAGCTGGGGAGGGGACACCAAAGGTGGCTACACCTTC. Amino acid sequence: CASWGGDTKGGYTF.

This clone showed up just once. This may stem from a read error, because a much larger clone lies one nucleotide away. This CDR3 is also generated by other DNA sequences in the sample. CDR3 in DNA: TGTGCCAGCAGCCAAGATCCGGGTAGCAATCAGCCCCAGCATTTT. Encoded protein: CASSQDPGSNQPQHF. The chain employs TRBV3-1 (or the pseudogene TRBV3-2) and TRBJ1-5; unclear D gene. V was cut by 0 bases and J by 0 bases, with 6 bases left in between. CDR1 and CDR2 (germline): LGHDT, YNNKEL (reference sequence). The CDR3 sequence is 15 residues long.

V is TRBV24-1 and J is TRBJ2-5; 8 bases fit TRBD2. The CDR3 consists of 20 residues. Trimming took 9 bases from V and 5 from J; bases not matched to a gene: 28. CDR1 and CDR2 from the germline V gene are KGHDR and SFDVKD. The CDR3 region has the DNA TGTGCCACCGAAGAAGCGGGGGCCCTTACCAACCTAGGATATCCGGAGACCCAGTACTTC. Translation gives CATEEAGALTNLGYPETQYF.

This clone was observed a single time. The chain employs TRBV4-1 and TRBJ2-1, with TRBD2 matching over 7 bases. The CDR3 contains 20 residues. Trimming removed 6 bases from V and 0 bases from J; junction bases left unmatched: 20. Germline V lookup: CDR1 MGHRA, CDR2 YSYEKL. The CDR3 coding sequence is TGCGCCAGCAGGCACCGCGACGAGAGATTGGGGGGGAGCTCCTACAATGAGCAGTTCTTC. It encodes CASRHRDERLGGSSYNEQFF.

This sequence joins TRBV27 and TRBJ1-3; D is perhaps TRBD1 (5 bases). V was clipped by 6 bases and J by 10 bases, with 13 bases between them. The CDR3 runs 12 residues. CDR1 and CDR2 (germline): MNHEY, SMNVEV (reference sequence). In nucleotides, the CDR3 is TGTGCCAGCAGCGCCGGGGGGGGGACCATATATTTT. The encoded protein is CASSAGGGTIYF.

The rearrangement joins TRBV2 to TRBJ2-1; TRBD2 might be the D (6 bases). From germline, CDR1 is SNHLY and CDR2 FYNNEI. There are 13 residues in the CDR3. V was trimmed by 5 bases and J by 8 bases, leaving 13 bases between them. CDR3 sequence: CASSQTSSHEQFF. The CDR3 DNA follows: TGTGCCAGCAGTCAAACTAGCTCGCATGAGCAGTTCTTC.

The CDR3 is CASSEVQLEAFF. Here the CDR3 DNA reads TGTGCCAGCAGTGAAGTTCAACTTGAAGCTTTCTTT. V usage is TRBV6-1 and J usage is TRBJ1-1; no clear D gene. CDR1 and CDR2 from the germline V gene are MNHNS and SASEGT. Between the trimmed V and J ends, which lost 1 base and 7 bases, there was a span of 7 bases. The CDR3 consists of 12 residues.

The V gene is TRBV7-9, the J gene TRBJ1-6; 8 bases are a match to TRBD1. CDR1 is SEHNR and CDR2 is FQNEAQ in the germline V gene (reference sequence). Losses at the gene ends were 4 bases for V and 9 bases for J; bases not matched to a gene: 2. The CDR3 consists of 13 residues. CDR3 nucleotides: TGTGCCAGCAGCTCACAGGGGGGTTCACCCCTCCACTTT. Translation: CASSSQGGSPLHF.

The chain recombines TRBV6-2 or TRBV6-3 with TRBJ1-5; D remains unclear. Germline loops: CDR1 MNHEY, CDR2 SVGEGT. The CDR3 is 14 residues long. V was pared by 5 bases and J by 7 bases, with 15 bases between. CDR3 amino acids: CASSHEAPPQPQHF. CDR3 in DNA: TGTGCCAGCAGTCACGAGGCCCCCCCCCAGCCCCAGCATTTT.

This chain joins TRBV7-2 and TRBJ2-3, with a tentative D call TRBD1 (6 bases). The V gene's germline CDR1 is SGHTA and CDR2 FQGNSA. The CDR3 extends over 15 amino acids. Trimming cost V 3 bases and J 2 bases, with 12 bases left between them. The CDR3 reads CASSLDRGATDTQYF. In DNA, the CDR3 is TGTGCCAGCAGCTTGGACAGAGGGGCCACAGATACGCAGTATTTT.

This chain uses TRBV5-5 with TRBJ1-2; 7 bases are shared with TRBD1. V shed 5 bases and J 2 bases; nucleotides not matched to a gene: 6. From germline, CDR1 is SGHKS and CDR2 YYEKEE (reference sequence). CDR3 length equals 14 residues. The CDR3 loop reads CASSRGTANYGYTF. CDR3 in DNA: TGTGCCAGCAGTAGGGGGACAGCCAACTATGGCTACACCTTC.